This paragraph reports one T cell receptor (beta chain). Its antigen is still unknown. This sample was taken from a study of OX40 agonist ivuxolimab in advanced cancers. Across the whole study: Patients received the agonistic anti-OX40 (CD134) antibody ivuxolimab. Under the entry rules, prior anti-PD-1, anti-PD-L1 or anti-CTLA-4 therapy was allowed, and about 38% had some.

Germline CDR1 SNHLY, CDR2 FYNNEI. V was shortened by 4 bases and J by 1 base, with 10 bases between the two germline ends. The CDR3 runs to 14 residues. General observations from the study: Individuals who were partial responders at 0.1-3.0 mg/kg had clonal expansion that ranked among the lowest.

Method: immunoSEQ multiplex PCR; TCRdb's copy keeps in-frame clones and lacks some. Of 80,000 or so clones in the sample, around four fifths are singletons; the top ten hold roughly 25%. The sequence came from an adult with an advanced solid tumor such as melanoma, head and neck, liver or kidney cancer. The rearrangement uses TRBV2 and TRBJ2-5, with D uncertain. Sample: CD4+ or CD8+ T cells sorted from blood, taken in a trial of the OX40 agonist ivuxolimab. CDR3 sequence reads: CASSARPAQETQYF. CDR3 bases: TGTGCCAGCAGTGCAAGACCAGCCCAAGAGACCCAGTACTTC.